This TCR beta chain was found in a study of identical twins (TCRdb year 2016). For the wider study: The study deep-sequenced TCR alpha and beta repertoires from monozygotic twins, unrelated adults of various ages and cord blood to test whether fetal clonotypes persist. To rule out contamination, replicate twin experiments were performed at different times with different library preparation protocols. Study-level results and caveats: A weaker excess of twin sharing was found in beta out-of-frame sequences because the signal-to-noise ratio was lowered by fewer shared sequences. Invariant T cells such as MAIT and iNKT could partly confound zero-insertion analyses, although diverse VJ usage argued against such confounding for most clonotypes. Out-of-frame TCR alpha sequences shared between twins showed an excess of low generation-probability sequences compared with coincidental sharing between unrelated individuals. Out-of-frame TCR alpha sharing in monozygotic twins was systematically underestimated by recombination models, whereas sharing between unrelated individuals was in agreement with the recombination models. Abundant cord blood beta clonotypes carried fewer insertions; young adult naive repertoires showed a weaker similar trend, while memory repertoires showed none. Because the same donors could not be followed over many years, the conclusions depended on cross-sectional statistical analysis.

This clonotype has only a few counts. The target of this receptor is not known. Base-call qualities are not available, and no considerably larger clone is one nucleotide away. Only healthy Caucasian donors were included. Three pairs of female monozygotic twins, all aged roughly 18 to 29 years, made up the twin cohort. Using Miltenyi CD45RO+ enrichment and human naive T-cell isolation kits, memory (CD45RO+) and naive T cells were isolated from PBMC. The library was obtained by 5' RACE. The instrument was an Illumina HiSeq 2000. A universal primer binding site was added through template switching, and the final cDNA carried a unique molecular identifier so that TCR cDNA molecules could be counted accurately. First-strand cDNA for TCR alpha and beta chains was synthesized from specific primers in the conserved constant-segment region. To control for contamination, every cDNA library carried two barcodes: a SMART-Mk sample barcode plus Illumina barcodes. TruSeq adapter sequences, together with Illumina sample barcodes, were added in two successive PCR steps. TCR alpha and beta cDNA libraries were sequenced on the Illumina HiSeq platform with custom primers. In the original analysis: MiGEC was used to process raw reads and extract unique molecular identifiers, and MiXCR was used to find CDR3 positions. Recombination models were inferred per individual with the repgenHMM and IGoR tools using an EM algorithm. The analysis of shared clonotypes was done with the tcR package in R, with sharing normalized by the product of cloneset sizes. Out-of-frame nonproductive sequences were analyzed to study raw recombination free of thymic and clonal selection effects. TCRdb cleaned the public reads at Q25 with fastp, built clones with MiXCR and kept in-frame beta chains. Identical CDR3 protein sequences are pooled into one entry, listed with their most common genes and DNA. The V and J calls here are based on TCRdb, not the publication. For this sample the table gives about 220,000 distinct CDR3 sequences, of which about 7.5% were detected only once. 1.5% to 2.5% of the sample is taken by the ten largest.

Trimming removed 1 base from V and 8 bases from J, leaving 11 bases between the germline ends. Inclusive of the bounding cysteine and phenylalanine, the CDR3 is 13 residues long. The CDR3 DNA has 39 bases and is translated from base 1. For CDR1 and CDR2, the germline V gene lists SGHVS and FNYEAQ. The sample was also linked to a second study, of yellow fever vaccine responses in identical twins. The second study also describes: The T cell response to vaccination in identical twins was reported by the authors to appear partly convergent and partly personalized. Focusing on identical twins, the study followed the T cell clones that responded to the vaccine, and did so with precision.

This clonotype was sampled from a woman between 18 and 29 years old in good health. The sequenced material came from memory (CD45RO+) T cells sorted from blood. Sample cell subset or site, as interpreted from the label and publication: CD45RO+ enriched T cells. The sequence is built from TRBV7-6 and TRBJ2-5; too little of a D gene remains to name it. The DNA is as follows: TGTGCCAGCAGCTTAGGACAATCTTTTACCCAGTACTTC. It translates to CASSLGQSFTQYF.